Each of the 5 T cell receptor beta chains below was sequenced from the same sample in a study of shared T cell receptors in the human thymus (dated by TCRdb to about 2021). The method behind the library was the immunoSEQ multiplex PCR assay. TCRdb obtained this table from immuneACCESS and retained in-frame rearrangements with V and J assigned. These tables miss some clones; where compared with another copy, unresolved V genes account for less than half of the shortfall, and the remainder is unexplained. This sample lists 55,000 to 75,000 clones; over 90% were detected once. The ten largest account for roughly 0.033% of the sample. The sequencing input was thymocytes. Receptors originate from a human donor.

The chain employs TRBV4-3 and TRBJ2-1; TRBD2 aligns across 7 bases. The CDR3 has 17 amino acids. The germline gives CDR1 LGHNA, CDR2 YSLEER. Unmatched junction bases numbered 9, after V lost 1 base and J lost 3 bases. The CDR3 protein is CASSQVGASGDYNEQFF. In DNA, the CDR3 is TGCGCCAGCAGCCAAGTTGGGGCAAGCGGGGACTACAATGAGCAGTTCTTC.

V and J are TRBV5-1 and TRBJ2-3, with 11 bases matching TRBD2. V dropped 7 bases and J dropped 3; count of bases not matched to a gene: 7. Germline V gene lookup returns CDR1 SGHRS and CDR2 YFSETQ. The CDR3 extends over 15 amino acids. CDR3 residues: CASDSGGALTDTQYF. The CDR3 DNA reads as TGCGCCAGCGATAGCGGGGGGGCTCTGACAGATACGCAGTATTTT. The full variable domain, in which reference TRBV5-1 and TRBJ2-3 provide the parts outside the CDR3, is KAGVTQTPRYLIKTRGQQVTLSCSPISGHRSVSWYQQTPGQGLQFLFEYFSETQRNKGNFPGRFSGRQFSNSRSEMNVSTLELGDSALYLCASDSGGALTDTQYFGPGTRLTVL.

This chain connects TRBV28 to TRBJ2-1; D uncertain. The V gene's germline CDR1 is MDHEN and CDR2 SYDVKM. This CDR3 comprises 18 residues. V was pared by 5 bases and J by 0 bases, with 20 bases between. The CDR3 bases are TGTGCCAGCAGTCCCTATAAGTCCCAGGTGGGCTCCTACAATGAGCAGTTCTTC. This sequence encodes CASSPYKSQVGSYNEQFF.

This clone was seen a single time. The J gene is TRBJ1-5, the V gene TRBV4-2; no definite D call. This CDR3 has 15 amino acids. The V gene lost 1 base and the J gene lost 2 bases, with 9 bases spanning the gap. Germline CDR1 reads LGHNA; CDR2 reads YNFKEQ. DNA for the CDR3: TGTGCCAGCAGCCAAGTCCTTGCAGGCAATCAGCCCCAGCATTTT. Residues: CASSQVLAGNQPQHF.

V and J are TRBV4-1 and TRBJ2-3; 8 bases map to TRBD2. The CDR3 totals 16 residues. The germline V gene encodes CDR1 MGHRA and CDR2 YSYEKL. Trimming removed 0 bases from V and 2 bases from J; junction bases left unmatched: 4. In nucleotides, the CDR3 is TGCGCCAGCAGCCAAGATGGTAGCGGGAACACAGATACGCAGTATTTT. The encoded protein is CASSQDGSGNTDTQYF.